This passage covers 7 T cell receptor beta chains from one sample sequenced in a study of OX40 agonist ivuxolimab in advanced cancers. Sequencing used immunoSEQ multiplex PCR; TCRdb keeps in-frame clones, though not all of them. Of about 110,000 clones detected, about 91% appear once; the ten largest clones hold approximately 0.69%. The sample was CD4+ or CD8+ T cells sorted from blood, taken in a trial of the OX40 agonist ivuxolimab. These receptors came from an adult with an advanced solid tumor such as melanoma, head and neck, liver or kidney cancer.

The chain links TRBV30 to TRBJ2-7, with a weak D call TRBD2 (5 bases). Trimming left V 0 bases short and J 8 bases short, with 14 bases between. The CDR3 runs to 13 residues. Germline V gene lookup returns CDR1 GTSNPN and CDR2 SVGIG (reference sequence). CDR3 in amino acids: CAWSVRGVGKQYF. For the CDR3, the DNA is TGTGCCTGGAGTGTACGGGGTGTAGGGAAGCAGTACTTC.

The V gene is TRBV7-6, the J gene TRBJ1-5, with a weak D call TRBD1 (6 bases). The CDR3 loop spans 16 amino acids. Trimming left V 4 bases short and J 5 bases short, with 18 bases between. Germline loops: CDR1 SGHVS, CDR2 FNYEAQ. CDR3: CASSSKGGGSDQPQHF. The CDR3 nucleotides are TGTGCCAGCAGCTCCAAAGGAGGGGGTTCCGATCAGCCCCAGCATTTT.

This chain uses TRBV25-1 with TRBJ2-5; D is ambiguous. The CDR3 totals 15 residues. CDR1 and CDR2 from the germline V gene are MGHDK and SYGVNS. Trimming shortened V by 2 bases and J by 5 bases, and 15 bases separated the two germline ends. In nucleotides, the CDR3 is TGTGCCAGCAGTGAAGATGAGCAAGTGGGCGAGACCCAGTACTTC. Protein: CASSEDEQVGETQYF.

This sequence joins TRBV5-6 and TRBJ2-5; D unresolved. V lost 0 bases and J lost 5, with 5 bases in between. Germline CDR1 reads SGHDT; CDR2 reads YYEEEE. CDR3 length: 12 amino acids. The CDR3 sequence: CASSLEEETQYF. In DNA form, the CDR3 reads TGTGCCAGCAGCTTGGAGGAGGAGACCCAGTACTTC.

This CDR3 reads CASSGQGKETQYF. As DNA, the CDR3 is TGTGCCAGCAGCGGACAGGGGAAAGAGACCCAGTACTTC. The V and J genes are TRBV5-4 and TRBJ2-5; TRBD1 aligns across 9 bases. CDR3 length: 13 amino acids. CDR1 SGHNT and CDR2 YYREEE come from the germline V gene (reference sequence). Germline trimming cut 4 bases from V and 3 bases from J; bases unmatched to any gene: 1.

The chain is built from TRBV6-5 and TRBJ2-3; TRBD2 matches 14 bases. Germline V gene lookup returns CDR1 MNHEY and CDR2 SVGAGI. The CDR3 length is 16 residues. The V segment lost 2 bases and the J segment 6 bases; nucleotides outside the gene matches: 4. The CDR3 spells CASSYGTSGSGDTQYF. The CDR3 DNA reads TGTGCCAGCAGTTACGGGACTAGCGGGAGCGGGGATACGCAGTATTTT.

This rearrangement joins TRBV5-1 to TRBJ1-6, with D uncertain. The CDR3 has 14 residues. V was trimmed by 1 base and J by 5 bases, leaving 7 bases between them. Germline values: CDR1 SGHRS, CDR2 YFSETQ. CDR3 in DNA: TGCGCCAGCAGCTTGAGTACGGATAATTCACCCCTCCACTTT. This encodes CASSLSTDNSPLHF.